These T cell receptor beta chains were read from a single sample in a study of shared clonotypes between healthy human individuals. Repertoires were generated with immunoSEQ multiplex PCR, while TCRdb's copy carries only in-frame clones and drops some. The data contain about 820,000 clones, more than 85% of them seen just once; the ten biggest clones take up nearly 25%. The sample taken for sequencing was naive CD8+ T cells sorted from blood. Receptors originate from a man aged 25 to 40 in good health. The CDR3 runs from the conserved cysteine through the conserved F or W. The order of the fields is D gene, J gene, V gene, CDR3 protein, CDR3 DNA. The D gene is left open where the match is weak.

.,TRBJ2-7,TRBV2,CASSGPGQYF,TGTGCCAGCAGTGGACCTGGGCAGTACTTC
.,TRBJ1-2,TRBV27,CASSLWAGNYGYTF,TGTGCCAGCAGTCTTTGGGCAGGGAACTATGGCTACACCTTC
TRBD2,TRBJ2-7,TRBV27,CASSHASGSSYEQYF,TGTGCCAGCAGTCACGCTAGCGGGAGCTCCTACGAGCAGTACTTC
.,TRBJ2-2,TRBV7-3,CASSLGGATTGELFF,TGTGCCAGCAGCTTAGGAGGGGCGACGACCGGGGAGCTGTTTTTT
.,TRBJ2-1,TRBV28,CASSFRRGSSYNEQFF,TGTGCCAGCAGTTTTCGTAGAGGGAGCTCCTACAATGAGCAGTTCTTC
.,TRBJ1-3,TRBV5-1,CASSLAGLSGNTIYF,TGCGCCAGCAGCTTGGCGGGTCTATCTGGAAACACCATATATTTT
.,TRBJ2-7,TRBV25-1,CASSALGRYEQYF,TGTGCCAGCAGCGCTCTCGGGCGGTACGAGCAGTACTTC
.,TRBJ2-7,TRBV2,CASQGTIDEQYF,TGTGCCAGTCAGGGTACCATAGACGAGCAGTACTTC
TRBD2,TRBJ2-7,TRBV4-3,CASSPFSSGSATYEQYF,TGCGCCAGCAGCCCGTTTTCTAGCGGGAGCGCCACCTACGAGCAGTACTTC
TRBD1,TRBJ2-5,TRBV11-2,CASSLLASRGPQETQYF,TGTGCCAGCAGCTTATTAGCGTCCAGGGGGCCCCAAGAGACCCAGTACTTC
TRBD2,TRBJ2-1,TRBV11-2,CASSQGTSGLTYNEQFF,TGTGCCAGCAGTCAAGGGACTAGCGGACTCACCTACAATGAGCAGTTCTTC